This record concerns one T cell receptor beta chain sequence. Its antigen remains unidentified. In the PCR, 60 Vbeta and 13 Jbeta primers were used. TCRdb keeps only in-frame clones here, not all; method: immunoSEQ multiplex PCR. The table includes about 99,000 clones, about three quarters detected once. Each of the donors was a healthy bone marrow donor. At collection, donors were nominally healthy, but unrecorded immune exposures were probable. Trimming removed 0 bases from V and 1 base from J, with 4 bases in between. The CDR3 covers 13 residues. From germline, CDR1 is SGHRS and CDR2 YFSETQ. The sample comes from a study of cytomegalovirus exposure and HLA in healthy donors. Across the study: Most genotyped donors, over 70% of around 370, had Caucasian-associated genetic ancestry.

Study findings and constraints: Across HLA loci, a later analysis found differing TCR association rates, with DRB1 most and HLA-C fewest.

This sequence originates from a man aged 55 to 70 in good health and CMV-seropositive. The specimen was PBMCs. V usage is TRBV5-1 and J usage is TRBJ1-1; no firm D call. CDR3 sequence: CASSLDQNTEAFF. In DNA, the CDR3 is TGCGCCAGCAGCTTGGATCAGAACACTGAAGCTTTCTTT.